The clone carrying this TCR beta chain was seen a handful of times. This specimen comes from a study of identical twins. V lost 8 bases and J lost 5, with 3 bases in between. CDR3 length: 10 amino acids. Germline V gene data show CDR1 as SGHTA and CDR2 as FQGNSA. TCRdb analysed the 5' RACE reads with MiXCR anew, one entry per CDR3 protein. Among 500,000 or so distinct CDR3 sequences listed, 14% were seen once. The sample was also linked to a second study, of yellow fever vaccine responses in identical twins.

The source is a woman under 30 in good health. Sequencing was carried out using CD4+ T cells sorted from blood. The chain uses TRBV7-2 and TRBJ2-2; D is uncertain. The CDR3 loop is CASWTGELFF. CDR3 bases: TGTGCCAGCTGGACCGGGGAGCTGTTTTTT.